This T cell receptor beta chain appears in the sequencing data of a study of blood T cell repertoires in COVID-19. Study in general: Acute and convalescent COVID-19 samples came from the United States, Italy and Spain.

The CDR3 spans 15 residues. CDR1 is LNHDA, CDR2 SQIVND, per germline (reference sequence). Losses at the gene ends were 3 bases for V and 5 bases for J; bases not matched to a gene: 8. How the authors handled the data: Researchers report that nucleated cell counts were estimated from reference gene primer amplification. The method was immunoSEQ multiplex PCR; TCRdb's version includes in-frame clones alone and lacks a portion of them. V and J calls and clone size are given by that table; D and trimming were obtained from the DNA. Found here are around 39,000 clones, 86% of them singletons; the top ten hold 5.2%.

The source of this sequence is a man in his forties with active COVID-19. Specimen: peripheral blood. V and J are TRBV19 and TRBJ2-5, with TRBD2 matching 8 bases. CDR3 in DNA: TGTGCCAGTAGTATCAGTCGGGAGGGCGGGGAGACCCAGTACTTC. Translated, it gives CASSISREGGETQYF.